This TCR beta chain is drawn from a study of molecular identifiers for immune sequencing clone quantification. TCRdb redid the calling of the PCR reads with MiXCR, one entry per CDR3 protein. Of 90,000 to 120,000 distinct CDR3 sequences listed, around 33% are singletons. Study-wide findings and caveats: Highly expanded clone sizes could be underestimated by identical TCR molecules sharing a barcode.

As regards this clonotype: The antigen remains undetermined.

Naive CD8 libraries came from roughly 20,000 to 1,000,000 sorted cells with 10%, 30% or 50% RNA. Input material: naive CD8+ T cells from blood, with Jurkat cell RNA spiked in. Indicated subset: FACS-sorted CD8+CD4-CCR7+CD45RA+ naive T cells. This TCR was sampled from a human donor in good health. Some libraries in this study had Jurkat cell RNA spiked in.

CDR3 coding DNA: TGTGCCAGCAGCTGGACTAGCGGTACCGGGGAGCTGTTTTTT. Protein product: CASSWTSGTGELFF. The chain joins TRBV5-6 to TRBJ2-2; TRBD2 aligns across 10 bases. Trimming cost V 3 bases and J 5 bases; bases outside gene matches: 1. This CDR3 is built from 14 residues. Germline CDR1 is SGHDT and CDR2 is YYEEEE.